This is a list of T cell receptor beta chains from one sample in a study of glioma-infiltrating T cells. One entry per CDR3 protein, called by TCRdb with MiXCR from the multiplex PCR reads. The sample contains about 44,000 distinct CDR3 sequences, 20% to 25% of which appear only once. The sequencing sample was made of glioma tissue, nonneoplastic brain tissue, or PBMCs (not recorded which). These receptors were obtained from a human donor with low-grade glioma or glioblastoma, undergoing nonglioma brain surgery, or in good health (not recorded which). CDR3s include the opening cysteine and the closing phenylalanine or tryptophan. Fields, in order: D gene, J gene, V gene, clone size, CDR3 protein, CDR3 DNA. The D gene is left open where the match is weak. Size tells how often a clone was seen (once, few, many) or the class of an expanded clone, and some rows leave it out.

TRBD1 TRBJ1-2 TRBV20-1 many CSASKPHRGQDGYTF TGCAGTGCCAGTAAACCCCACAGGGGGCAAGATGGCTACACCTTC
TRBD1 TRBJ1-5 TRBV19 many CASSMDRDGSNQPQHF TGTGCCAGTAGTATGGACAGGGACGGAAGCAATCAGCCCCAGCATTTT
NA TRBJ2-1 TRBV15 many CATSPREVGHNEQFF TGTGCCACCAGCCCCAGGGAGGTGGGGCACAATGAGCAGTTCTTC
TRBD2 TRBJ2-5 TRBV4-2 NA CASSAGTSGGAQYF TGTGCCAGCAGCGCGGGAACTAGCGGGGGGGCCCAGTACTTC
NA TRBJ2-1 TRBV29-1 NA CSVGQSSYNEQFF TGCAGCGTTGGACAGAGCTCCTACAATGAGCAGTTCTTC
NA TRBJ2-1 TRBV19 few CASSIDAGSSYNEQFF TGTGCCAGTAGTATAGACGCGGGGAGCTCCTACAATGAGCAGTTCTTC
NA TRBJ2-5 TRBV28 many CASSPAGTQYF TGTGCCAGCAGCCCTGCGGGGACCCAGTACTTC
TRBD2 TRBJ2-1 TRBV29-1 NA CSVLTSGGWMAEQFF TGCAGCGTACTAACTAGCGGGGGTTGGATGGCTGAGCAGTTCTTC
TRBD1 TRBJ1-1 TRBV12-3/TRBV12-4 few CASSAGTGRGNTEAFF TGTGCCAGCAGCGCCGGGACAGGGCGAGGGAACACTGAAGCTTTCTTT
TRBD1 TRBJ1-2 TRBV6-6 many CASSYSQGGYGYTF TGTGCCAGCAGTTACTCTCAGGGGGGGTATGGCTACACCTTC
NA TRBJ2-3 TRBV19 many CASIPEDTDTQYF TGTGCCAGTATTCCCGAGGACACAGATACGCAGTATTTT
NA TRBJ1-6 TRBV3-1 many CASSQPNSPLHF TGTGCCAGCAGCCAGCCTAATTCACCCCTCCACTTT
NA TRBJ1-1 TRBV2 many CASTDRGTNTEAFF TGTGCCAGCACCGATCGGGGGACGAACACTGAAGCTTTCTTT
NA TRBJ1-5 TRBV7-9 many CASSFGTEPQHF TGTGCCAGCAGCTTTGGGACGGAGCCCCAGCATTTT
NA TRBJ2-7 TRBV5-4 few CASSYQGNEQYF TGTGCCAGCAGCTACCAGGGAAACGAGCAGTACTTC
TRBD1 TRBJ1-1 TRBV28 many CASSGGQANTEAFF TGTGCCAGCAGTGGGGGACAGGCGAACACTGAAGCTTTCTTT
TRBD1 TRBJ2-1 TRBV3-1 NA CASSQGGTGDREQFF TGTGCCAGCAGCCAAGGGGGGACAGGAGACCGTGAGCAGTTCTTC
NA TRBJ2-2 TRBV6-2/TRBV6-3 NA CASTGPPGGELFF TGTGCCAGCACAGGACCCCCGGGCGGGGAGCTGTTTTTT
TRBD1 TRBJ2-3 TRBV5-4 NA CASRAPGQGRDTQYF TGTGCCAGCAGAGCCCCGGGACAGGGAAGAGATACGCAGTATTTT
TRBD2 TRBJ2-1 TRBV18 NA CASSPYTYSGRGHNEQFF TGTGCCAGCTCACCATACACCTATAGCGGGAGGGGGCACAATGAGCAGTTCTTC
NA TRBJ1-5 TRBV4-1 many CASSQGPGNQPQHF TGCGCCAGCAGCCAAGGGCCCGGGAATCAGCCCCAGCATTTT
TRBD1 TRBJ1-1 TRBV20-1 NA CSARGQGSTEAFF TGCAGTGCTAGGGGACAGGGCAGCACTGAAGCTTTCTTT
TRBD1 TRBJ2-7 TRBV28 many CASRSGTGFSYEQYF TGTGCCAGCAGGTCCGGGACAGGGTTTTCCTACGAGCAGTACTTC
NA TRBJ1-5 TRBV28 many CASSLGPPPQHF TGTGCCAGCAGTTTAGGACCGCCGCCCCAGCATTTT
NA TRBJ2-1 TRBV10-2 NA CASSQNWLGGLWNEQFF TGCGCCAGCAGCCAGAACTGGCTGGGGGGCTTGTGGAATGAGCAGTTCTTC
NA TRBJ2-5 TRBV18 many CASAKSRGGETQYF TGTGCCAGCGCCAAATCCAGGGGCGGTGAGACCCAGTACTTC
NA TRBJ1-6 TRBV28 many CASSLSMGTAPLHF TGTGCCAGCAGTTTATCCATGGGGACGGCACCCCTCCACTTT
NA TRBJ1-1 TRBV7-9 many CASSPPHGSLMNTEAFF TGTGCCAGCAGCCCCCCTCACGGATCCTTAATGAACACTGAAGCTTTCTTT
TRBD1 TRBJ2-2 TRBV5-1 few CASSYRQGNTGELFF TGCGCCAGCAGCTATCGACAGGGAAACACCGGGGAGCTGTTTTTT
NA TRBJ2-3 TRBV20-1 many CSALDLWEQYF TGCAGTGCTCTCGACTTGTGGGAGCAGTATTTT
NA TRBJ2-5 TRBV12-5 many CASGPGHHETQYF TGTGCTAGTGGACCTGGTCATCACGAGACCCAGTACTTC
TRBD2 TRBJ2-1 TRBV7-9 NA CASSLMGGPENEQFF TGTGCCAGCAGCTTAATGGGAGGGCCAGAGAATGAGCAGTTCTTC
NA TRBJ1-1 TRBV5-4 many CASSLGRAMNTEAFF TGTGCCAGCAGCTTGGGCAGGGCCATGAACACTGAAGCTTTCTTT
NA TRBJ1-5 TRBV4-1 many CASSQDVSISNQPQHF TGCGCCAGCAGCCAAGATGTTAGCATCAGCAATCAGCCCCAGCATTTT
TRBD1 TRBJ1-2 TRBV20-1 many CSAPNGQGLLYTF TGCAGTGCTCCCAACGGACAGGGCTTGTTGTACACCTTC
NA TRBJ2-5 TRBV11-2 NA CASSPRLAQETQYF TGTGCCAGCAGCCCGCGGCTAGCGCAGGAGACCCAGTACTTC
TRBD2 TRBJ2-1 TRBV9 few CASSPSLLAGEYNEQFF TGTGCCAGCAGCCCATCCCTACTAGCGGGGGAGTACAATGAGCAGTTCTTC
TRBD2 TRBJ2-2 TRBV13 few CASSLWTSDNTGELFF TGTGCCAGCAGCTTATGGACTAGCGACAACACCGGGGAGCTGTTTTTT
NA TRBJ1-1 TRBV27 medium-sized CASSFTAGMNTEAFF TGTGCCAGCAGTTTTACCGCAGGGATGAACACTGAAGCTTTCTTT
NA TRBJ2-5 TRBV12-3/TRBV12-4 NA CASRTSDRPQETQYF TGTGCCAGCAGGACCTCAGACAGACCACAAGAGACCCAGTACTTC
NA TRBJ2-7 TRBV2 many CASSESVTESYEQYF TGTGCCAGCAGTGAATCAGTGACAGAATCCTACGAGCAGTACTTC
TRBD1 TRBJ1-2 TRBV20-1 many CSAWTGGRDGYTF TGCAGTGCTTGGACAGGGGGAAGGGATGGCTACACCTTC
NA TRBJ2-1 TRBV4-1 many CASSQDRSVVFNEQFF TGCGCCAGCAGCCAAGATAGGTCCGTAGTTTTCAATGAGCAGTTCTTC
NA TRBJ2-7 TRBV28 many CASRPRGRSYEQYF TGTGCCAGCAGGCCCAGGGGCAGGAGCTACGAGCAGTACTTC